Presented here are 11 T cell receptor beta chains from one specimen sequenced in a study of blood T cells in healthy people across ages. Alongside a J-beta primer mix, a sample-barcoded 5' primer served in a second PCR lasting roughly 7 to 12 cycles. TCRdb itself ran the 5' RACE reads through MiXCR, one entry per CDR3 protein. The repertoire holds hundreds of thousands of distinct CDR3 sequences, with 22% as singletons. The source material was blood. These receptor sequences come from a man between 65 and 85 years old in good health.

This chain uses TRBV15 with TRBJ2-3; D call uncertain. The germline gives CDR1 LNHNV, CDR2 YYDKDF (reference sequence). Trimming took 0 bases from V and 5 from J, leaving 15 bases between them. The CDR3 totals 16 residues. The CDR3 loop is CATSRDAIEKGDTQYF. The CDR3 region has the DNA TGTGCCACCAGCAGAGACGCAATTGAGAAGGGAGATACGCAGTATTTT. Using reference TRBV15 and TRBJ2-3 for the parts outside the CDR3, the full variable domain is DAMVIQNPRYQVTQFGKPVTLSCSQTLNHNVMYWYQQKSSQAPKLLFHYYDKDFNNEADTPDNFQSRRPNTSFCFLDIRSPGLGDTAMYLCATSRDAIEKGDTQYFGPGTRLTVL.

This clonotype has just a few counts. V and J are TRBV12-3 or TRBV12-4 and TRBJ2-5; 7 positions match TRBD1. Matching the DNA end better, TRBJ2-1 makes the J call doubtful. The CDR3 spans 14 residues. The CDR3 spells CASTPGTVNNEQFF. CDR3 in DNA: TGTGCCAGCACCCCGGGGACAGTCAACAATGAGCAGTTCTTC.

The V call is TRBV11-2, the J call TRBJ2-7; 12 bases are shared with TRBD1. The junction had 5 bases not matched to a gene; V was cut back by 0 bases and J by 5 bases. CDR1 and CDR2 (germline): SGHAT, FQNNGV. The CDR3 runs to 16 residues. CDR3 sequence (DNA): TGTGCCAGCAGCTTAGACCGGGACAGGGGGCCCCACGAGCAGTACTTC. Translated: CASSLDRDRGPHEQYF.

This clonotype has a handful of counts. The rearrangement links TRBV28 to TRBJ2-6; D gene unclear. Trimming pared 6 bases from V and 1 base from J, leaving 13 bases between. The CDR3 is made up of 16 amino acids. CDR1 is MDHEN and CDR2 is SYDVKM in the germline V gene. As DNA, the CDR3 is TGTGCCAGCAGCTTCGGGTACGGATCTGGGGCCAACGTCCTGACTTTC. It codes for CASSFGYGSGANVLTF.

This clonotype was counted a few times. The chain employs TRBV20-1 and TRBJ2-3, with TRBD2 matching 13 bases. Germline assignment: CDR1 DFQATT and CDR2 SNEGSKA (reference sequence). Trimming took 2 bases from V and 3 from J; bases not matched to a gene: 2. The CDR3 runs to 15 residues. The CDR3 is CSARSTSGRTDTQYF. CDR3 sequence (DNA): TGCAGTGCTAGATCGACTAGCGGGAGGACAGATACGCAGTATTTT.

This clonotype was detected a few times. The gene calls are TRBV7-9 and TRBJ1-1; possible D gene TRBD1, 5 bases. In germline, CDR1 is SEHNR, CDR2 FQNEAQ (reference sequence). CDR3 size: 15 residues. Trimming took off 1 base at V and 1 base at J, with 10 bases between the two ends. The CDR3 is CASSLDGGGNTEAFF. Here the CDR3 DNA reads TGTGCCAGCAGCTTAGATGGCGGGGGGAACACTGAAGCTTTCTTT.

This clonotype was counted only a few times. The V and J genes are TRBV30 and TRBJ2-3, with D possibly being TRBD1 or TRBD2 (5 bases each). Trimming removed 0 bases at V and 0 bases at J, with 16 bases between. Per the germline V gene, CDR1 is GTSNPN and CDR2 is SVGIG (reference sequence). The CDR3 is 17 residues long. CDR3 sequence reads: CAWSVHRGRRSTDTQYF. The CDR3 DNA reads as TGTGCCTGGAGTGTACACCGGGGCAGGAGAAGCACAGATACGCAGTATTTT.

This clonotype came up a few times. This sequence joins TRBV20-1 and TRBJ1-3, with D possibly matching TRBD1 (5 bases). Germline V lookup: CDR1 DFQATT, CDR2 SNEGSKA (reference sequence). The V gene lost 2 bases and the J gene lost 3 bases, with 14 bases spanning the gap. The CDR3 loop spans 15 amino acids. CDR3 sequence: CSARTREVVGNTIYF. The CDR3 nucleotides are TGCAGTGCTAGAACCAGGGAGGTTGTTGGAAACACCATATATTTT.

This clonotype was seen more than once but under ten times. The chain has TRBV20-1 and TRBJ1-4; D not certain. CDR3 length: 15 amino acids. From germline, CDR1 is DFQATT and CDR2 SNEGSKA (reference sequence). V was clipped by 0 bases and J by 5 bases, with 13 bases between them. The CDR3 nucleotides read TGCAGTGCTAGAGATCCTGGGATCCGGAATGAAAAACTGTTTTTT. It codes for CSARDPGIRNEKLFF.

This clonotype was counted only a few times. The chain combines TRBV3-1 with TRBJ1-6; D is unclear. CDR3 size: 15 residues. V dropped 4 bases and J dropped 11 bases, with 18 bases sitting between them. The germline V gene has CDR1 LGHDT and CDR2 YNNKEL (reference sequence). CDR3 in DNA: TGTGCCAGCAGCCCAAAAACGGTCGCGGGCACACCCCTCCACTTT. This codes for CASSPKTVAGTPLHF.

This clonotype was picked up many times. This rearrangement joins TRBV29-1 to TRBJ2-3; D gene uncertain. The germline gives CDR1 SQVTM, CDR2 ANQGSEA. The ends were cut back, 5 bases at V and 3 bases at J, with 12 bases in the middle. This CDR3 is 13 amino acids long. The CDR3 DNA sequence: TGCAGCGTTTCACCGACTTTTACAGATACGCAGTATTTT. Amino acid sequence: CSVSPTFTDTQYF.